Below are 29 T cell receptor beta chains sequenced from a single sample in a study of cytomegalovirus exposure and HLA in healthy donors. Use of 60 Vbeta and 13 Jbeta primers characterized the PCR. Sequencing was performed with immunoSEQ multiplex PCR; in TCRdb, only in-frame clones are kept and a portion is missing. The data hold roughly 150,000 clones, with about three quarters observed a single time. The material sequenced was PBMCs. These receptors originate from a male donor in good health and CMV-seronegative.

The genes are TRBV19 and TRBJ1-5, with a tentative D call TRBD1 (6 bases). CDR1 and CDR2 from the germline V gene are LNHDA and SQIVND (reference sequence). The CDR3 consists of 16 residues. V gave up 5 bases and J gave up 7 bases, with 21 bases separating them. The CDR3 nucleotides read TGTGCCAGTAGTCTGGTTGGAGCAGGGGTCGGGCAGCCCCAGCATTTT. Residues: CASSLVGAGVGQPQHF.

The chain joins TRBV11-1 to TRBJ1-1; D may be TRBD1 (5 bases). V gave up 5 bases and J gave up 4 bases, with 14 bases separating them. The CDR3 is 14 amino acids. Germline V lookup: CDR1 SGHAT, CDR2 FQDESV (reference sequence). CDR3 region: CASSPRTGGTEAFF. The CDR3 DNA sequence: TGTGCCAGCAGCCCACGGACGGGGGGCACTGAAGCTTTCTTT.

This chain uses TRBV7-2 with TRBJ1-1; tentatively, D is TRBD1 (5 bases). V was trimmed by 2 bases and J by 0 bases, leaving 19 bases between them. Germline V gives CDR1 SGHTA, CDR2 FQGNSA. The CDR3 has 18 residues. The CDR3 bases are TGTGCCAGCAGCTTACGATCGAAAGGGGCTCCAATGAACACTGAAGCTTTCTTT. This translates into CASSLRSKGAPMNTEAFF. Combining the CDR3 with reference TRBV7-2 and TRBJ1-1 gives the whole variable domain GAGVSQSPSNKVTEKGKDVELRCDPISGHTALYWYRQSLGQGLEFLIYFQGNSAPDKSGLPSDRFSAERTGGSVSTLTIQRTQQEDSAVYLCASSLRSKGAPMNTEAFFGQGTRLTVV.

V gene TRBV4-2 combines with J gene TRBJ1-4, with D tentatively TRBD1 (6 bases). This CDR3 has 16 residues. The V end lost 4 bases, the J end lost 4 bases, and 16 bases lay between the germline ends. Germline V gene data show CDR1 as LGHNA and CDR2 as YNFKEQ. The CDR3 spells CASSLRDTQYNEKLFF. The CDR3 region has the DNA TGTGCCAGCAGCCTCCGGGACACCCAATATAATGAAAAACTGTTTTTT.

The CDR3 nucleotides read TGTGCCAGCAGCTTAGAGGGAGGCCCCTACGAGCAGTACTTC. It is translated as CASSLEGGPYEQYF. This chain joins TRBV7-9 and TRBJ2-7; TRBD2 might be the D (6 bases). Germline CDR1 reads SEHNR; CDR2 reads FQNEAQ (reference sequence). The CDR3 has 14 amino acids. Trimming took 1 base from V and 2 from J, leaving 9 bases between them.

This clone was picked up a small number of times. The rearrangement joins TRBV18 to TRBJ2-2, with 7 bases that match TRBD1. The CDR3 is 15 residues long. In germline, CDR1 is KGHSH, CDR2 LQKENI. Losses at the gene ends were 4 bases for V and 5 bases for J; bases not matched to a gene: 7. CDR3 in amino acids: CASSQGTARTGELFF. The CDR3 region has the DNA TGTGCCAGCTCACAAGGGACAGCGAGGACCGGGGAGCTGTTTTTT.

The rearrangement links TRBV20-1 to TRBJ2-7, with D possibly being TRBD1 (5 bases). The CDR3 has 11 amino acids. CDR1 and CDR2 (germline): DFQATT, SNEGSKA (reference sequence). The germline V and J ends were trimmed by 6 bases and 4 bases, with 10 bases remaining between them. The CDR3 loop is CSASTGYEQYF. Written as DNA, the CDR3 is TGCAGTGCGTCTACAGGTTACGAGCAGTACTTC.

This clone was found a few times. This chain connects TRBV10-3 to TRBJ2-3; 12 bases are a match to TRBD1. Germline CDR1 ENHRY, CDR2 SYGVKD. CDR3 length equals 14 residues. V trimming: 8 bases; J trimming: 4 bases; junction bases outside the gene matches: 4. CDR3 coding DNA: TGTGCCATCCGGGACAGGGGGCGTGCAGATACGCAGTATTTT. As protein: CAIRDRGRADTQYF.

CDR3 coding DNA: TGTGCCAGCAGCTTGCGGACTAGCGGTTACAATGAGCAGTTCTTC. As protein: CASSLRTSGYNEQFF. The chain recombines TRBV11-2 with TRBJ2-1; 10 bases agree with TRBD2. J lost 4 bases, V lost 3 bases, and 3 bases had no gene match. The CDR3 sequence is 15 residues long. The V gene's germline CDR1 is SGHAT and CDR2 FQNNGV.

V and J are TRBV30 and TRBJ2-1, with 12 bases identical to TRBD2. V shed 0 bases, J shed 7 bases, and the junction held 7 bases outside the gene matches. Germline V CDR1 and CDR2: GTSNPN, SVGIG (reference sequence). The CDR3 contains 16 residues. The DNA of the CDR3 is TGTGCCTGGAGTGTTCTAGCGGGAGGGCCTCTTAATGAGCAGTTCTTC. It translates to CAWSVLAGGPLNEQFF.

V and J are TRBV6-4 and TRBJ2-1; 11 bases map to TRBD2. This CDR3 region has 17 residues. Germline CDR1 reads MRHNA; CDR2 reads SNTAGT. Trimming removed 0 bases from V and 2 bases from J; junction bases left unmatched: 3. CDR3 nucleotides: TGTGCCAGCAGTGACTCAAATAGCGGGAGGGCCTACAATGAGCAGTTCTTC. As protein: CASSDSNSGRAYNEQFF.

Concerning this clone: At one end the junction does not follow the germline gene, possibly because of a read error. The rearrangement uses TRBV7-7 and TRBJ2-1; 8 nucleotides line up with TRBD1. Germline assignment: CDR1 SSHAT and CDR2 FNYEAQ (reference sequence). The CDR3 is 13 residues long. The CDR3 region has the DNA TGTGCTAGCAGCCCCCGACAGGGGAATGAGCAGTTCTTC. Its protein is CASSPRQGNEQFF. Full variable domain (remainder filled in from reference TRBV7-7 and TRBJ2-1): GAGVSQSPRYKVTKRGQDVTLRCDPISSHATLYWYQQALGQGPEFLTYFNYEAQPDKSGLPSDRFSAERPEGSISTLTIQRTEQRDSAMYRCASSPRQGNEQFFGPGTRLTVL.

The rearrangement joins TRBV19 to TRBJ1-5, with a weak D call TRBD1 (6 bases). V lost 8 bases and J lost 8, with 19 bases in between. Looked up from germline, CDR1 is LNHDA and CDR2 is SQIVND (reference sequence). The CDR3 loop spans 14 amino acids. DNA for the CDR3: TGTGCCAGTCACCGACAGGCCCTGGGTGAGCCCCAGCATTTT. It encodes CASHRQALGEPQHF. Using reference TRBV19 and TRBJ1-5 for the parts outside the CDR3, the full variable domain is DGGITQSPKYLFRKEGQNVTLSCEQNLNHDAMYWYRQDPGQGLRLIYYSQIVNDFQKGDIAEGYSVSREKKESFPLTVTSAQKNPTAFYLCASHRQALGEPQHFGDGTRLSIL.

The CDR3 protein is CASSPSQGVNEQYF. DNA of the CDR3: TGTGCCAGCAGCCCATCACAGGGGGTGAACGAGCAGTACTTC. The V gene is TRBV5-4, the J gene TRBJ2-7; TRBD1 matches 8 bases. Germline CDR1 is SGHNT and CDR2 is YYREEE (reference sequence). The CDR3 has 14 amino acids. Trimming at V came to 4 bases and at J to 5 bases, leaving 8 bases not matched to a gene.

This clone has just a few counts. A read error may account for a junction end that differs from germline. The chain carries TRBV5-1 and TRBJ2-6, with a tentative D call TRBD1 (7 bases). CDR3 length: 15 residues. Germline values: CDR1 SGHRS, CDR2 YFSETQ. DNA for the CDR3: TGCGCCAGCAGCTTACAGGGGACTGGGGCCAACGGCCTGACTTTC. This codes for CASSLQGTGANGLTF.

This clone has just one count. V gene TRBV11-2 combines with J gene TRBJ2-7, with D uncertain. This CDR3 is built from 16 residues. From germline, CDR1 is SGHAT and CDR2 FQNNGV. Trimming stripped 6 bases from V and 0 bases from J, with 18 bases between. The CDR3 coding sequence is TGTGCCAGCAGTTCCCCGGTGAGGCGTATCTCCTACGAGCAGTACTTC. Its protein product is CASSSPVRRISYEQYF.

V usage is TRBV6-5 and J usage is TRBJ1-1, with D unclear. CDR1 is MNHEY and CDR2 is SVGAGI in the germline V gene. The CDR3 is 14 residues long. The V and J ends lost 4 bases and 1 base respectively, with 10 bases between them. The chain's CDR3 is CASSSSGRNTEAFF. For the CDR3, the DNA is TGTGCCAGCAGTTCCAGTGGGAGGAACACTGAAGCTTTCTTT.

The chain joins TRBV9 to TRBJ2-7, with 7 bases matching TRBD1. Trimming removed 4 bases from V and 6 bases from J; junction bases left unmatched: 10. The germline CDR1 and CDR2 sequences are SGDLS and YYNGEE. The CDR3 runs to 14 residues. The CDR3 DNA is TGTGCCAGCAGCATTGGGACAGTCGGCGGCGAGCAGTACTTC. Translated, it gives CASSIGTVGGEQYF.

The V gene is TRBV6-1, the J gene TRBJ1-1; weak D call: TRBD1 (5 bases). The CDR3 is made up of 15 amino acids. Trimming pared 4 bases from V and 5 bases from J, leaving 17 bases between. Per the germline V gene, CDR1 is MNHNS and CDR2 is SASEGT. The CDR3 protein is CASSGGKGLKTEAFF. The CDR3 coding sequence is TGTGCCAGCAGTGGTGGGAAGGGACTAAAGACTGAAGCTTTCTTT.

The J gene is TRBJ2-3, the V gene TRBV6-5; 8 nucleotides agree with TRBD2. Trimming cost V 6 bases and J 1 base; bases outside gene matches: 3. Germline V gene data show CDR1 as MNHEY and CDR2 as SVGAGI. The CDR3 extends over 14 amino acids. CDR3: CASSLLAGTDTQYF. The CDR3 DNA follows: TGTGCCAGCAGCTTACTAGCGGGCACAGATACGCAGTATTTT.

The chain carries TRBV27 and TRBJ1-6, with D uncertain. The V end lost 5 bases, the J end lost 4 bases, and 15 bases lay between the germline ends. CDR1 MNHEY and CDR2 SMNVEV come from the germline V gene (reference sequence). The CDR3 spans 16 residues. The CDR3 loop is CASSAGAGSYNSPLHF. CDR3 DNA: TGTGCCAGCAGTGCTGGAGCTGGGTCATATAATTCACCCCTCCACTTT.

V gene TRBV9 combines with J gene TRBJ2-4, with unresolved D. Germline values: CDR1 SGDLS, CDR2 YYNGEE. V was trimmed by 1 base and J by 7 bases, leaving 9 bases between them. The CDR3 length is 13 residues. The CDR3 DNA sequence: TGTGCCAGCAGCGTATCCGATCGGAACATTCAGTACTTC. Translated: CASSVSDRNIQYF.

The CDR3 DNA follows: TGTGCCTGGAGGACAGGGTCGGGAAACACCATATATTTT. This codes for CAWRTGSGNTIYF. The V call is TRBV30, the J call TRBJ1-3; 7 bases match TRBD1. The V gene end was trimmed by 3 bases and the J gene end by 4 bases; junction bases not matched to a gene: 3. This CDR3 has 13 residues. The V gene's germline CDR1 is GTSNPN and CDR2 SVGIG (reference sequence).

The DNA for the CDR3 is TGCGCCAGCAGCCAAGGGCAGGGGGCCTCTTCACCCCTCCACTTT. This sequence encodes CASSQGQGASSPLHF. V gene TRBV4-1 combines with J gene TRBJ1-6; 8 bases line up with TRBD1. The ends lost 1 base at V and 9 bases at J; junction bases unmatched: 5. CDR3 length: 15 residues. CDR1 and CDR2 from the germline V gene are MGHRA and YSYEKL.

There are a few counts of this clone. In DNA form, the CDR3 reads TGTGCCAGCAGCCCACCACAGGGATGGGAGACCCAGTACTTC. Translation: CASSPPQGWETQYF. The genes are TRBV6-6 and TRBJ2-5; tentative D call: TRBD1 (6 bases). V was pared by 6 bases and J by 5 bases, with 16 bases between. The CDR3 contains 14 residues. Germline V gene sequence: CDR1 MNHNY, CDR2 SVGAGI (reference sequence).

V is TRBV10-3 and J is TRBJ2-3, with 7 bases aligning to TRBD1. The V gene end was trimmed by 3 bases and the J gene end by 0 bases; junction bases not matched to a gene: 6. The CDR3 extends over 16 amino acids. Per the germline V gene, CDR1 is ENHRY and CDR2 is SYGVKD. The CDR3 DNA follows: TGTGCCATCAGTGATAATAGGGGGCGAAGCACAGATACGCAGTATTTT. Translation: CAISDNRGRSTDTQYF.

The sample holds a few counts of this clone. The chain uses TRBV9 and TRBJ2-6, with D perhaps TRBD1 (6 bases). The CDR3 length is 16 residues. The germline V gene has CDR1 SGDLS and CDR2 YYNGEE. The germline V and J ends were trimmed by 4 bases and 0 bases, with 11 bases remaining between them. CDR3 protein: CASSLTDSSGANVLTF. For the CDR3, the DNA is TGTGCCAGCAGCTTAACGGACAGCTCTGGGGCCAACGTCCTGACTTTC.

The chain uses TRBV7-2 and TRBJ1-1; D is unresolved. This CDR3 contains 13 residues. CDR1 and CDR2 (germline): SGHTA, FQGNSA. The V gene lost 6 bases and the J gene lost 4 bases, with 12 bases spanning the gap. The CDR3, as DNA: TGTGCCAGCAGTCGACACCGGGGCACTGAAGCTTTCTTT. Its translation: CASSRHRGTEAFF.

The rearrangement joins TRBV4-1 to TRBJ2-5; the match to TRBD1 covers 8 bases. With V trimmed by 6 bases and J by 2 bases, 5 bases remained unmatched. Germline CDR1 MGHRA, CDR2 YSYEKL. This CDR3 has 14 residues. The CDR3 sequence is CASSRTGSQETQYF. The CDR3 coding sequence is TGCGCCAGCAGTCGGACAGGGTCTCAAGAGACCCAGTACTTC.